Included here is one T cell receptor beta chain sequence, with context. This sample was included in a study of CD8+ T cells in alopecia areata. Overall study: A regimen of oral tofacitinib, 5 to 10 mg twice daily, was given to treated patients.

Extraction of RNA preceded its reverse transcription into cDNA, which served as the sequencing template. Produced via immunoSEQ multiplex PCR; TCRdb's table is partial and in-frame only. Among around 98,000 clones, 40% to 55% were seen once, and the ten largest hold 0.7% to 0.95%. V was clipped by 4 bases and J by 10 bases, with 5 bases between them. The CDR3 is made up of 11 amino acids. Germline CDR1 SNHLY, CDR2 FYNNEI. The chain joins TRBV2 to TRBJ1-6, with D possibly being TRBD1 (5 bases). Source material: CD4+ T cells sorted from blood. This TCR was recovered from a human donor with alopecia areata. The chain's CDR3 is CASSGDSPLHF. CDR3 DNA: TGTGCCAGCAGTGGGGACTCACCCCTCCACTTT.